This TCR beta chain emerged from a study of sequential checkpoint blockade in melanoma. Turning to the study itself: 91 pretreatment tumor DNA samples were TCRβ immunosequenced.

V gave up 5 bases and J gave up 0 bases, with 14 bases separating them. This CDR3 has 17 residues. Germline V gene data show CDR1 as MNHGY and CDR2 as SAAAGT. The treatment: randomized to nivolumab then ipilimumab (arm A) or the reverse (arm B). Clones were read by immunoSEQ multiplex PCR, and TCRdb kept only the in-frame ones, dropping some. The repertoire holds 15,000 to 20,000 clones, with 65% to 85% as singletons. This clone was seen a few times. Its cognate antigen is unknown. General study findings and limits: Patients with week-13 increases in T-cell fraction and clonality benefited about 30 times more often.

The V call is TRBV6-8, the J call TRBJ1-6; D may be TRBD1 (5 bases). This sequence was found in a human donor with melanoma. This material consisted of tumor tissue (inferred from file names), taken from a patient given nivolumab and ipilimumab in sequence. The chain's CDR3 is CASSPTGYSSYNSPLHF. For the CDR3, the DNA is TGTGCCAGCAGTCCCACAGGTTATAGCTCCTATAATTCACCCCTCCACTTT.